This is a list of T cell receptor beta chains from one sample in a study of blood T cell repertoires in COVID-19. Clones were sequenced by immunoSEQ multiplex PCR, and TCRdb holds only the in-frame ones, with some missing. This sample has 140,000 or so clones, with over 75% found just once. Sequencing was performed on peripheral blood. All receptors derive from a man between 65 and 85 years old with acute or convalescent COVID-19. Both conserved end residues are part of each CDR3. A D gene is named only where the DNA matches it firmly. Size tells how often a clone was seen (once, few, many) or the class of an expanded clone, and some rows leave it out.

TRBJ1-5 TRBV3-1/TRBV3-2 NA NA TGTGCCAGCAGCCAAGATAGCACAGGGAATCAGCCCCAGCATTTT CASSQDSTGNQPQHF
TRBJ1-2 TRBV19 TRBD1 NA TGTGCCAGTAGTCCGGGGGACAGCTCTAACTATGGCTACACCTTC CASSPGDSSNYGYTF
TRBJ1-5 TRBV9 TRBD1 NA TGTGCCAGCAGCCCAGGACAGGGGGGAAATCAGCCCCAGCATTTT CASSPGQGGNQPQHF
TRBJ2-5 TRBV15 TRBD2 NA TGTGCCACCAGCACCTTCGGACTAGCGGGAGAGGACCAGTACTTC CATSTFGLAGEDQYF
TRBJ2-5 TRBV19 TRBD2 NA TGTGCCAGTAGCCCACTAGCGGGAGGGCCGGAGACCCAGTACTTC CASSPLAGGPETQYF
TRBJ2-7 TRBV5-1 TRBD1 NA TGCGCCAGCAGCGCCCGGACAGGGGGCCGGAACGAGCAGTACTTC CASSARTGGRNEQYF
TRBJ2-7 TRBV5-4 TRBD2 NA TGTGCCAGCAGCGACTCTAGCGGGTTTTCCTACGAGCAGTACTTC CASSDSSGFSYEQYF
TRBJ2-3 TRBV5-4 TRBD1 NA TGTGCCAGCAGCGTAACAGGGGGGCATACGCAGTATTTT CASSVTGGHTQYF
TRBJ1-5 TRBV5-1 TRBD1 NA TGCGCCAGCAGCTTGGGGACAGGAGGCAATCAGCCCCAGCATTTT CASSLGTGGNQPQHF
TRBJ2-5 TRBV9 TRBD1 NA TGTGCCAGCAGCGTAGGGGACAGGGGGCCAGAGACCCAGTACTTC CASSVGDRGPETQYF
TRBJ2-2 TRBV9 TRBD1 NA TGTGCCAGCAGCGTTCAGGGGGCGAACACCGGGGAGCTGTTTTTT CASSVQGANTGELFF
TRBJ1-6 TRBV27 TRBD1 NA TGTGCCAGCGGAGTGACAGGGGTCTCACCCCTCCACTTT CASGVTGVSPLHF
TRBJ2-3 TRBV3-1/TRBV3-2 TRBD1 NA TGTGCCAGCAGCCGCAGGGGGACAGCCACAGATACGCAGTATTTT CASSRRGTATDTQYF
TRBJ1-4 TRBV27 NA NA TGTGCCAGCAGTCGGATCAGGACGGACAGAGTAGGCGAAAAACTGTTTTTT CASSRIRTDRVGEKLFF
TRBJ1-1 TRBV12-3/TRBV12-4 TRBD1 NA TGTGCCAGCAGCCCACAAGACAGGGGAACTTTCTTT CASSPQDRGTFF
TRBJ2-1 TRBV5-1 TRBD1 NA TGCGCCAGCAGCTTGGGAGCAGGGGGAAATGAGCAGTTCTTC CASSLGAGGNEQFF
TRBJ1-1 TRBV6-2/TRBV6-3 NA once TGTGCCAGCAGTTACATGGGAGCAGTGAACACTGAAGCTTTCTTT CASSYMGAVNTEAFF
TRBJ1-4 TRBV28 TRBD1 NA TGTGCCAGCAGTTTGCCACAGGGGACTGGATCTAATGAAAAACTGTTTTTT CASSLPQGTGSNEKLFF
TRBJ2-1 TRBV21-1 NA NA TGTGCCAGCAGCAAAGTCACGACAGGGGTTATCGTTGAGCAGTTCTTC CASSKVTTGVIVEQFF
TRBJ2-2 TRBV19 NA NA TGTGCCAGTAGTGTCGCCGGGACTGTCAACACCGGGGAGCTGTTTTTT CASSVAGTVNTGELFF
TRBJ1-2 TRBV7-9 NA NA TGTGCCAGCAGCTTAGCTGGCGGGGGCATCGTGTATGGCTACACCTTC CASSLAGGGIVYGYTF
TRBJ1-2 TRBV6-5 TRBD1 NA TGTGCCAGCGGGGACAGGGGTGAAGACGTTCATGGCTACACCTTC CASGDRGEDVHGYTF
TRBJ1-1 TRBV10-2 NA once TGCGCCAGCAGTGAGTCGAGGACTGAAGCTTTCTTT CASSESRTEAFF
TRBJ2-3 TRBV4-2 NA NA TGTGCCAGCAGCCAAGGCAGGCCAGATACGCAGTATTTT CASSQGRPDTQYF
TRBJ1-1 TRBV18 NA NA TGTGCCAGCTCACCACAAACTCCCGACAGTTTGAACACTGAAGCTTTCTTT CASSPQTPDSLNTEAFF
TRBJ2-7 TRBV5-5 NA once TGTGCCAGCAGCCTCTCTTTAATGCAGGCCCCCGGCTACGAGCAGTACTTC CASSLSLMQAPGYEQYF
TRBJ1-2 TRBV28 TRBD1 NA TGTGCCTATCAGGGCAGACAGGGGGCTAACTATGGCTACACCTTC CAYQGRQGANYGYTF
TRBJ1-5 TRBV28 NA few TGTGCCAGCAGTTTATTAAGGGGAAACCAGCATTTT CASSLLRGNQHF
TRBJ2-1 TRBV10-1 NA NA TGCGCCAGCAGTGAGAACCGGGGGGCATACAATGAGCAGTTCTTC CASSENRGAYNEQFF
TRBJ1-5 TRBV27 NA NA TGTGCCAGCAGTCCGGGTACTCAGCCCCAGCATTTT CASSPGTQPQHF
TRBJ1-6 TRBV19 NA NA TGTGCCGCCGGAGTGGCCTACCCAGGGTCACCCCTCCACTTT CAAGVAYPGSPLHF
TRBJ1-2 TRBV11-2 TRBD1 NA TGTGCCAGCAGCTTAGTTCGGACAGGGAACTATGGCTACACCTTC CASSLVRTGNYGYTF
TRBJ2-3 TRBV2 TRBD2 NA TGTGCCAGCAGTGAAGGAGCGGGGGATGCAGATACGCAGTATTTT CASSEGAGDADTQYF
TRBJ1-3 TRBV6-1 NA NA TGTGCCAGCAGTGAAGGGACAGCGCTCTCTGGAAACACCATATATTTT CASSEGTALSGNTIYF
TRBJ1-1 TRBV5-1 NA NA TGCGCCAGCAGCTGGACACAGGGCGACACTGAAGCTTTCTTT CASSWTQGDTEAFF
TRBJ2-7 TRBV7-2 NA NA TGTGCCAGCAGCTCCCCAGCTTCACGGGAACAGGGGCAGTACTTC CASSSPASREQGQYF
TRBJ2-7 TRBV27 TRBD1 NA TGTGCCAGCATACCGACCCCCCGCAGGGGGCTGACCTCCTACGAGCAGTACTTC CASIPTPRRGLTSYEQYF
TRBJ2-5 TRBV5-4 NA once TGTGCCAGCAGCTTGGCACTAGGAGGGACAGAGACCCAGTACTTC CASSLALGGTETQYF
TRBJ2-3 TRBV27 TRBD2 NA TGTGCCAGCAGTAACTTAGCGGGGAGCTATACAGATACGCAGTATTTT CASSNLAGSYTDTQYF
TRBJ1-1 TRBV13 TRBD1 NA TGTGCCAGCAGCTTAGACAGGGGGCAGGGCAGGGACACTGAAGCTTTCTTT CASSLDRGQGRDTEAFF
TRBJ2-7 TRBV5-4 NA NA TGTGCCAGCAGCTTGGCCGAACTAGTTGGGTCCTACGAGCAGTACTTC CASSLAELVGSYEQYF
TRBJ2-1 TRBV23-1 NA NA TGCGCCAGCAGTCAATCCTGGGGGCGGAATTCCTACAATGAGCAGTTCTTC CASSQSWGRNSYNEQFF
TRBJ2-7 TRBV5-4 TRBD1 NA TGTGCCAGCAGCTTAGGACAGGGGGCTCTATCATACGAGCAGTACTTC CASSLGQGALSYEQYF
TRBJ1-1 TRBV6-4 NA NA TGTGCCAGCAGTGGACCATACAGGGAGTGGCCCACTGAAGCTTTCTTT CASSGPYREWPTEAFF
TRBJ2-7 TRBV27 TRBD1 NA TGTGCCAGCAGTCGCACGGCGAGGGGGCGAGATCGAACGTACGAGCAGTACTTC CASSRTARGRDRTYEQYF
TRBJ1-2 TRBV6-4 NA NA TGTGCCAGCAGCGACCCGGCAGGGGCTAACTATGGCTACACCTTC CASSDPAGANYGYTF
TRBJ1-5 TRBV3-1/TRBV3-2 NA NA TGTGCCAGCAGCCCCCAGGGAAACAATCAGCCCCAGCATTTT CASSPQGNNQPQHF
TRBJ1-4 TRBV19 TRBD1 NA TGTGCCAGCCGTCCGACAGGGACTAATGAAAAACTGTTTTTT CASRPTGTNEKLFF
TRBJ1-1 TRBV7-9 NA once TGTGCCAGCAGCGGTTATAGGGGGAACACTGAAGCTTTCTTT CASSGYRGNTEAFF
TRBJ2-7 TRBV9 NA NA TGTGCCAGCAGCGTTACCTCCGACGGGAACGAGCAGTACTTC CASSVTSDGNEQYF
TRBJ1-2 TRBV7-2 TRBD1 once TGTGCCAGCAGCAGATTACAGGGGGCGAACTATGGCTACACCTTC CASSRLQGANYGYTF
TRBJ2-3 TRBV24-1 NA NA TGTGCCACCAGTGACCCCGGGACAACGAGCACAGATACGCAGTATTTT CATSDPGTTSTDTQYF
TRBJ2-1 TRBV6-1 TRBD2 NA TGTGCCAGCAGTGAATTGGGGACTACTACTCCCTACAATGAGCAGTTCTTC CASSELGTTTPYNEQFF
TRBJ2-5 TRBV4-1 NA NA TGCGCCAGCAGCCAAGCGGGACTTAGGGAGACCCAGTACTTC CASSQAGLRETQYF
TRBJ1-1 TRBV9 TRBD1 few TGTGCCAGCGGGCAGGGGGCAGCTACAGGCGCGAACACTGAAGCTTTCTTT CASGQGAATGANTEAFF
TRBJ2-7 TRBV6-5 NA NA TGTGCCAGCGGAATCAGGGGTTACGAGCAGTACTTC CASGIRGYEQYF
TRBJ2-7 TRBV6-1 TRBD2 NA TGTGCCAGCAGTGAAGGGAGTTGGGGGAGGGTCTCCTACGAGCAGTACTTC CASSEGSWGRVSYEQYF
TRBJ1-4 TRBV7-9 NA NA TGTGCCAGCAGCTTAGAGGAGGGTGAAAAACTGTTTTTT CASSLEEGEKLFF